A single sample gave rise to the 21 T cell receptor beta chains below, sequenced in a study of cytomegalovirus exposure and HLA in healthy donors. PCR involved 60 Vbeta and 13 Jbeta primers. Some clones are missing from TCRdb's copy, which holds only in-frame ones; the method was immunoSEQ multiplex PCR. The sample shows some 170,000 clones, about two thirds of them seen only once. Input material: PBMCs. The receptors originated from a woman younger than 45 in good health and CMV-seronegative.

The chain is built from TRBV28 and TRBJ2-1; the match to TRBD2 covers 11 bases. In germline, CDR1 is MDHEN, CDR2 SYDVKM. Germline trimming cut 5 bases from V and 6 bases from J; bases unmatched to any gene: 6. This CDR3 comprises 15 residues. CDR3 loop: CASSASSGGFNEQFF. The CDR3 bases are TGTGCCAGCAGTGCATCTAGCGGGGGGTTCAATGAGCAGTTCTTC.

The V call is TRBV2, the J call TRBJ1-2, with D perhaps matching TRBD1 (5 bases). The CDR3 runs to 13 residues. V was shortened by 4 bases and J by 4 bases, with 10 bases between the two germline ends. CDR1 is SNHLY and CDR2 is FYNNEI in the germline V gene. CDR3 sequence: CASSAGNSYGYTF. CDR3 in DNA: TGTGCCAGCAGTGCAGGGAATAGCTATGGCTACACCTTC. The full variable domain, with the rest looked up from reference TRBV2 and TRBJ1-2, is EPEVTQTPSHQVTQMGQEVILRCVPISNHLYFYWYRQILGQKVEFLVSFYNNEISEKSEIFDDQFSVERPDGSNFTLKIRSTKLEDSAMYFCASSAGNSYGYTFGSGTRLTVV.

V usage is TRBV7-2 and J usage is TRBJ1-2, with D possibly matching TRBD1 (6 bases). V lost 1 base, J lost 4 bases, and 22 bases lay in between. The CDR3 consists of 18 residues. Germline V gives CDR1 SGHTA, CDR2 FQGNSA. The chain's CDR3 is CASSLVGTPNRNVYGYTF. In nucleotides, the CDR3 is TGTGCCAGCAGCTTAGTAGGGACACCGAATCGGAACGTCTATGGCTACACCTTC. The full variable domain, its missing parts supplied by reference TRBV7-2 and TRBJ1-2, is GAGVSQSPSNKVTEKGKDVELRCDPISGHTALYWYRQSLGQGLEFLIYFQGNSAPDKSGLPSDRFSAERTGGSVSTLTIQRTQQEDSAVYLCASSLVGTPNRNVYGYTFGSGTRLTVV.

The chain uses TRBV7-7 and TRBJ1-1, with D perhaps TRBD1 (5 bases). Germline values: CDR1 SSHAT, CDR2 FNYEAQ (reference sequence). This CDR3 is 12 amino acids long. V gave up 4 bases and J gave up 7 bases, with 10 bases separating them. The CDR3 nucleotides are TGTGCCAGCAGCTCGCTCGGGGGTGAAGCTTTCTTT. Amino acid sequence: CASSSLGGEAFF.

This chain joins TRBV7-9 and TRBJ1-1, with D possibly TRBD1 on 6 matching bases. Trimming shortened V by 7 bases and J by 6 bases, and 18 bases separated the two germline ends. The CDR3 is 14 amino acids. CDR1 is SEHNR and CDR2 is FQNEAQ in the germline V gene (reference sequence). CDR3 sequence: CASKAGGREAEAFF. The CDR3 DNA sequence: TGTGCCAGCAAGGCCGGGGGGCGGGAGGCTGAAGCTTTCTTT.

The chain recombines TRBV7-2 with TRBJ2-3; 7 bases are a match to TRBD2. The CDR3 runs 16 residues. V lost 0 bases to trimming and J lost 2 bases; unmatched junction nucleotides: 5. Germline CDR1 and CDR2: SGHTA and FQGNSA. CDR3 in DNA: TGTGCCAGCAGCTTAGCAGGACTAGGGGTCACAGATACGCAGTATTTT. Protein sequence: CASSLAGLGVTDTQYF. The full variable domain, rest sourced from reference TRBV7-2 and TRBJ2-3, is GAGVSQSPSNKVTEKGKDVELRCDPISGHTALYWYRQSLGQGLEFLIYFQGNSAPDKSGLPSDRFSAERTGGSVSTLTIQRTQQEDSAVYLCASSLAGLGVTDTQYFGPGTRLTVL.

The rearrangement joins TRBV4-1 to TRBJ2-2; 7 bases agree with TRBD1. V was clipped by 6 bases and J by 2 bases; unmatched bases: 9. CDR1 and CDR2 from the germline V gene are MGHRA and YSYEKL. The CDR3 is 16 residues long. The CDR3: CASRATGTVNTGELFF. Written as DNA, the CDR3 is TGCGCCAGCAGAGCGACCGGGACAGTCAACACCGGGGAGCTGTTTTTT.

This clone is deemed medium-sized. The chain links TRBV6-1 to TRBJ2-7; 9 nucleotides agree with TRBD2. CDR1 and CDR2 (germline): MNHNS, SASEGT. The CDR3 is 16 amino acids. The V gene end was trimmed by 1 base and the J gene end by 3 bases; junction bases not matched to a gene: 7. Written as DNA, the CDR3 is TGTGCCAGCAGTGAAGAAGACGGAGCGGGGGGCTACGAGCAGTACTTC. Translated: CASSEEDGAGGYEQYF.

This clone has just a few counts. This rearrangement joins TRBV7-9 to TRBJ2-7; D possibly corresponds to TRBD2 (5 bases). Per the germline V gene, CDR1 is SEHNR and CDR2 is FQNEAQ (reference sequence). The CDR3 is 11 residues long. V was cut by 10 bases and J by 6 bases, with 13 bases left in between. CDR3 sequence: CAIGRGSEQYF. Here the CDR3 DNA reads TGTGCCATCGGTAGAGGGAGCGAGCAGTACTTC.

The V call is TRBV7-9, the J call TRBJ1-1; maybe TRBD1 (5 bases). Germline V lookup: CDR1 SEHNR, CDR2 FQNEAQ (reference sequence). With 5 bases removed from V and 5 bases from J, the gap between germline ends came to 9 bases. The CDR3 sequence is 12 residues long. As DNA, the CDR3 is TGTGCCAGCAGCCAGACAGTTACTGAAGCTTTCTTT. It codes for CASSQTVTEAFF. The variable domain in full, with the rest retrieved from reference TRBV7-9 and TRBJ1-1, is DTGVSQNPRHKITKRGQNVTFRCDPISEHNRLYWYRQTLGQGPEFLTYFQNEAQLEKSRLLSDRFSAERPKGSFSTLEIQRTEQGDSAMYLCASSQTVTEAFFGQGTRLTVV.

This CDR3 reads CASRPDLGEAFF. The CDR3 nucleotides are TGTGCCAGCAGGCCCGATTTGGGAGAGGCTTTCTTT. The rearrangement links TRBV2 to TRBJ1-1; D remains unclear. With 6 bases removed from V and 11 bases from J, the gap between germline ends came to 16 bases. CDR3 length equals 12 residues. Germline lookup yields CDR1 SNHLY and CDR2 FYNNEI. The full variable domain, its missing parts supplied by reference TRBV2 and TRBJ1-1, is EPEVTQTPSHQVTQMGQEVILRCVPISNHLYFYWYRQILGQKVEFLVSFYNNEISEKSEIFDDQFSVERPDGSNFTLKIRSTKLEDSAMYFCASRPDLGEAFFGQGTRLTVV.

The chain joins TRBV28 to TRBJ1-2, with a weak D call TRBD1 (6 bases). This CDR3 comprises 12 residues. Germline values: CDR1 MDHEN, CDR2 SYDVKM. Deletions cut 6 bases from V and 5 bases from J, with 10 bases between. The CDR3 DNA is TGTGCCAGCAGCAGGGGACCGTATGGCTACACCTTC. It codes for CASSRGPYGYTF.

As concerns this clone: Other nucleotide sequences in the sample specify the same CDR3. The genes are TRBV7-3 and TRBJ2-5; 11 bases line up with TRBD2. This CDR3 has 15 amino acids. Germline lookup yields CDR1 SGHTA and CDR2 FQGTGA. Trimming took 6 bases from V and 5 from J; bases not matched to a gene: 8. The CDR3 here is CASSPLAGGRETQYF. CDR3 bases: TGTGCCAGCAGTCCTTTAGCGGGGGGGAGGGAGACCCAGTACTTC.

The rearrangement joins TRBV9 to TRBJ1-5; D is ambiguous. CDR3 length equals 14 residues. V lost 2 bases to trimming and J lost 3 bases, with 9 bases between them. Germline V gives CDR1 SGDLS, CDR2 YYNGEE. The CDR3 spells CASSVGGNNQPQHF. DNA of the CDR3: TGTGCCAGCAGCGTTGGAGGGAACAATCAGCCCCAGCATTTT. Based on the CDR3 plus reference TRBV9 and TRBJ1-5, the full variable domain is DSGVTQTPKHLITATGQRVTLRCSPRSGDLSVYWYQQSLDQGLQFLIQYYNGEERAKGNILERFSAQQFPDLHSELNLSSLELGDSALYFCASSVGGNNQPQHFGDGTRLSIL.

For this clone: Compared with germline, one end of the junction differs, possibly owing to a read error. Other DNA sequences in this sample translate to the same CDR3. The V gene is TRBV28, the J gene TRBJ2-7; D is possibly TRBD2 (5 bases). Per the germline V gene, CDR1 is MDHEN and CDR2 is SYDVKM. This CDR3 has 15 amino acids. CDR3 bases: TGTGCCAGCAGTTTATATGGCGGGCCATCCTATGAGCAGTACTTC. This sequence encodes CASSLYGGPSYEQYF.

The chain employs TRBV9 and TRBJ1-1; no reliable D call. This CDR3 has 13 residues. Germline V gene lookup returns CDR1 SGDLS and CDR2 YYNGEE. V was trimmed by 0 bases and J by 5 bases, leaving 8 bases between them. The CDR3 DNA reads TGTGCCAGCAGCGTAGGGAGGGTTACTGAAGCTTTCTTT. Protein sequence: CASSVGRVTEAFF.

This clone appeared a few times. The chain carries TRBV27 and TRBJ1-3; the D is unclear. Germline CDR1 is MNHEY and CDR2 is SMNVEV (reference sequence). V was clipped by 5 bases and J by 2 bases, with 10 bases between them. The CDR3 consists of 14 residues. The CDR3, as DNA: TGTGCCAGCAGTGGAGGGTCGACTGGAAACACCATATATTTT. It yields the protein CASSGGSTGNTIYF.

The chain employs TRBV10-3 and TRBJ2-3, with TRBD1 as a possible D gene (5 bases). Between the trimmed V and J ends, which lost 11 bases and 1 base, there was a span of 16 bases. CDR3 length: 14 amino acids. From germline, CDR1 is ENHRY and CDR2 SYGVKD. Written as DNA, the CDR3 is TGTGCCTCCCTGAAGGACACCCGCACAGATACGCAGTATTTT. Its protein product is CASLKDTRTDTQYF.

CDR3 residues: CASSWTSEGNLRPYEQYF. The CDR3 region has the DNA TGTGCCAGCAGCTGGACTAGCGAGGGAAACCTCCGACCCTACGAGCAGTACTTC. The chain carries TRBV5-4 and TRBJ2-7; 9 nucleotides agree with TRBD2. This CDR3 comprises 18 residues. With V trimmed by 3 bases and J by 2 bases, 15 bases remained unmatched. Germline CDR1 reads SGHNT; CDR2 reads YYREEE (reference sequence).

In its sample, this clone was seen once. The chain carries TRBV7-2 and TRBJ2-5; 7 bases map to TRBD1. Germline V lookup: CDR1 SGHTA, CDR2 FQGNSA. Trimming at V came to 5 bases and at J to 4 bases, leaving 4 bases not matched to a gene. The CDR3 spans 13 residues. This chain's CDR3 is CASSQSGGETQYF. DNA for the CDR3: TGTGCCAGCAGCCAATCAGGGGGAGAGACCCAGTACTTC. Drawing the rest from reference TRBV7-2 and TRBJ2-5, the complete variable domain is GAGVSQSPSNKVTEKGKDVELRCDPISGHTALYWYRQSLGQGLEFLIYFQGNSAPDKSGLPSDRFSAERTGGSVSTLTIQRTQQEDSAVYLCASSQSGGETQYFGPGTRLLVL.

The J gene is TRBJ2-2, the V gene TRBV18, with TRBD1 matching over 8 bases. J gave up 5 bases and V 2 bases, and 4 bases lay outside the gene matches. The CDR3 extends over 15 amino acids. From germline, CDR1 is KGHSH and CDR2 LQKENI. Here the CDR3 DNA reads TGTGCCAGCTCACCAGCGAGACAGGGGACCGGGGAGCTGTTTTTT. Translated, it gives CASSPARQGTGELFF.